A selection of T cell receptor beta chains follows, all from one sample in a study of T cell clusters in autoimmune cytopenias. From its re-call of the multiplex PCR reads, TCRdb lists each CDR3 protein once, without DNA. The clone table shows around 6,300 distinct CDR3 sequences, with the ten largest holding about 31%. The same data also went into a second study, on T cell repertoires in aging, cancer and after chemotherapy.

What was sequenced was peripheral blood. These receptors all come from a human donor in good health. Both conserved end residues are part of each CDR3. Not every row has a clone size; where given, it reads once, few, many or a size class.

TRBJ2-1	TRBV6-5	-	CASSYSDEQFF
TRBJ2-5	TRBV5-1	-	CASSLVADLQETQYF
TRBJ2-3	TRBV6-1	-	CASRARAIHTDTQYF
TRBJ2-1	TRBV15	-	CATSREQGVINEQFF
TRBJ2-5	TRBV6-1	-	CASSEALWDQYF
TRBJ1-3	TRBV12-3/TRBV12-4	-	CASRTGGAAGNTIYF
TRBJ2-3	TRBV29-1	large	CSVRVAGARDTQYF
TRBJ2-1	TRBV12-3/TRBV12-4	-	CAIPGANYNEKFF
TRBJ1-1	TRBV12-3/TRBV12-4	-	CASRRNGTPGTEAFF
TRBJ2-7	TRBV15	-	CATSRDVSYEQYF
TRBJ1-1	TRBV19	-	CASRLGGRRDTEAFF
TRBJ1-3	TRBV5-4	-	CASSRDPSGNTIYF
TRBJ1-2	TRBV19	medium-sized	CASKQGPLYGYTF